This is a list of T cell receptor beta chains from one sample in a study of CD8 T cells in ankylosing spondylitis. One entry per CDR3 protein, called by TCRdb with MiXCR from the 5' RACE reads. The sample includes approximately 300,000 distinct CDR3 sequences, approximately 8.2% of them seen just once. The source material was blood, either unsorted or a sorted T cell fraction (not recorded which). The receptors shown here come from a male donor with ankylosing spondylitis. CDR3s include the opening cysteine and the closing phenylalanine or tryptophan. The D gene is left open where the match is weak. Size is stated for part of the rows, as once, few or many counts, or as a class when the clone is expanded.

TRBD1,TRBV14,.,TRBJ2-7,TGTGCCAGCAGCCATTACAGGGGGCCCTCCTACGAGCAGTACTTC,CASSHYRGPSYEQYF
.,TRBV24-1,few,TRBJ2-2,TGTGCCACCAGTGATTTGGTTGGCGGGGATATCACCGGGGAGCTGTTTTTT,CATSDLVGGDITGELFF
.,TRBV7-9,.,TRBJ1-4,TGTGCCAGCAGCTCCGGACGCGATAATGAAAAACTGTTTTTT,CASSSGRDNEKLFF
.,TRBV3-1,many,TRBJ2-7,TGTGCCAGCAGCCAAGATGGTAGCGAGCAGTACTTC,CASSQDGSEQYF
.,TRBV2,.,TRBJ2-2,TGTGCCAGCAGTGATGTAGTGAGCCGCGCGGCCGGGGAGCTGTTTTTT,CASSDVVSRAAGELFF
.,TRBV11-2,.,TRBJ1-1,TGTGCCAGCAAACAATCGAACACTGAAGCTTTCTTT,CASKQSNTEAFF
TRBD1,TRBV19,.,TRBJ1-3,TGTGCCACCCGACAGGGGAGGACTGGAAACACCATATATTTT,CATRQGRTGNTIYF
TRBD2,TRBV12-3/TRBV12-4,once,TRBJ2-4,TGTGCCAGCAGTGAGCGGGAGTTGGGCAAAAACATTCAGTACTTC,CASSERELGKNIQYF
.,TRBV6-5,few,TRBJ2-2,TGTGCCAGCAGTTACGCACACAGCACCGGGGAGCTGTTTTTT,CASSYAHSTGELFF
TRBD2,TRBV12-3/TRBV12-4,many,TRBJ2-6,TGTGCCAGCAGTCGGGGGGGGCCCTCTGGGGCCAACGTCCTGACTTTC,CASSRGGPSGANVLTF
TRBD2,TRBV2,.,TRBJ2-7,TGTGCCAGCAGGCGGGCTAGCGGGAGTTCCGAGCAGTACTTC,CASRRASGSSEQYF
.,TRBV27,few,TRBJ2-7,TGTGCCAGCAGTTTCGGGCAGAACTACGAGCAGTACTTC,CASSFGQNYEQYF
.,TRBV29-1,many,TRBJ2-3,TGCAGCGTTGAAAATAGCATGGTTGCCGCCACAGATACGCAGTATTTT,CSVENSMVAATDTQYF
.,TRBV20-1,few,TRBJ2-1,TGCAGTGCTAGAGCGAGGGAGCAGTTCTTC,CSARAREQFF
TRBD2,TRBV3-1,.,TRBJ2-7,TGTGCCAGCAGCCAAGGGGTCCTAGCGGGAGATGGGGAGCAGTACTTC,CASSQGVLAGDGEQYF
TRBD1,TRBV20-1,few,TRBJ2-2,TGCAGTGCTAGAACCGACAGGGGTGGGACCGGGGAGCTGTTTTTT,CSARTDRGGTGELFF
.,TRBV5-1,many,TRBJ1-2,TGCGCCAGCAGCTTGGACGGGACACCAAATGGCTACACCTTC,CASSLDGTPNGYTF
TRBD2,TRBV5-4,few,TRBJ2-3,TGTGCCAGCAGCTCCCCGGTGGATATGGGACTAGCGGGAGGGCCGGAGACGCAGTATTTT,CASSSPVDMGLAGGPETQYF
.,TRBV29-1,many,TRBJ1-2,TGCAGCGCCGACAGCTACTATGGCTACACCTTC,CSADSYYGYTF
.,TRBV10-3,few,TRBJ2-7,TGTGCCATCAGTGAGCCACTAGACAGGATCTACGAGCAGTACTTC,CAISEPLDRIYEQYF
TRBD2,TRBV11-3,.,TRBJ2-3,TGTGCCAGCAGCCCACAGCCTAGCGGGACCACAGATACGCAGTATTTT,CASSPQPSGTTDTQYF
.,TRBV6-5,few,TRBJ2-1,TGTGCCAGCAGTTACGGGGCTAGCGCCCTCTCATCCTACAATGAGCAGTTCTTC,CASSYGASALSSYNEQFF
TRBD2,TRBV29-1,.,TRBJ2-1,TGCAGCGTTGAGGGGGACAGCTTAATACTAGCGGGAGTCGGTGAGCAGTTCTTC,CSVEGDSLILAGVGEQFF
TRBD2,TRBV29-1,many,TRBJ2-3,TGCAGCGTTGAGATAGCGGGAGGGGGTGGAGATACGCAGTATTTT,CSVEIAGGGGDTQYF
.,TRBV18,few,TRBJ2-1,TGTGCCAGCTCACCAAGTCCGTCGTACAATGAGCAGTTCTTC,CASSPSPSYNEQFF
.,TRBV5-1,.,TRBJ2-6,TGCGCCAGCAGCCACAACTCTGGGGCCAACGTCCTGACTTTC,CASSHNSGANVLTF
.,TRBV28,few,TRBJ2-1,TGTGCCAGCCAGACCACTAGCTCCTACAATGAGCAGTTCTTC,CASQTTSSYNEQFF
.,TRBV20-1,few,TRBJ1-3,TGCAGTGCTACCCGGGCAGTCTCTGGAAACACCATATATTTT,CSATRAVSGNTIYF
.,TRBV7-3,.,TRBJ2-3,TGTGCCAGCAGCTTAACGAACGCCGGGACTCAGGATACGCAGTATTTT,CASSLTNAGTQDTQYF
.,TRBV7-9,many,TRBJ1-3,TGTGCCAGCAGTAACGGACAGTCTGGAAACACCATATATTTT,CASSNGQSGNTIYF
.,TRBV28,.,TRBJ1-2,TGTGCCAGCAGTTCTGTGATTAATATGGCAACTGGCTACACCTTC,CASSSVINMATGYTF
.,TRBV7-6,.,TRBJ2-3,TGTGCCAGCAGCCTCGGCCTAGAGCGGCTTACAGATACGCAGTATTTT,CASSLGLERLTDTQYF
.,TRBV14,.,TRBJ1-2,TGTGCCAGCAGCCCCCGAACCGGGCAGGCCTTCGCGTTGGGCTACACCTTC,CASSPRTGQAFALGYTF
TRBD2,TRBV12-3/TRBV12-4,few,TRBJ2-3,TGTGCCAGCAGTAGACTAGCGGGAGAGGGAACAGATACGCAGTATTTT,CASSRLAGEGTDTQYF
TRBD2,TRBV7-6,.,TRBJ2-5,TGTGCCAGCATCCGTAGCGGGAGAATTCAAGAGACCCAGTACTTC,CASIRSGRIQETQYF
TRBD1,TRBV5-1,many,TRBJ2-5,TGCGCCAGCAGCGGGACAGGGGGCGAAGAGACCCAGTACTTC,CASSGTGGEETQYF
.,TRBV7-9,few,TRBJ2-2,TGTGCCAGCAGCTACTTGCCGGACGGGGAGCTGTTTTTT,CASSYLPDGELFF
.,TRBV5-1,many,TRBJ2-1,TGCGCCAGCAGCTTGGAGGGGAAAGGGTGGGGCAATGAGCAGTTCTTC,CASSLEGKGWGNEQFF
.,TRBV20-1,.,TRBJ1-4,TGCAGTGCCATCTCGGGGTTAGATGAAAAACTGTTTTTT,CSAISGLDEKLFF
TRBD2,TRBV11-2,few,TRBJ2-1,TGTGCCAGCAGATTCCCCTTAGCGGGAGGGTGGGACAATGAGCAGTTCTTC,CASRFPLAGGWDNEQFF
.,TRBV19,many,TRBJ1-5,TGTGCCAGTAGTCAGGGTTATCAGCCCCAGCATTTT,CASSQGYQPQHF
TRBD2,TRBV4-3,few,TRBJ2-1,TGCGCCAGCAGCCAAGCGCTGACTAGCGGGAGTCGTGAGCAGTTCTTC,CASSQALTSGSREQFF
TRBD2,TRBV14,few,TRBJ2-1,TGTGCCAGCAGCCTCCTCCAGCGGGGAAGCTCCTACAATGAGCAGTTCTTC,CASSLLQRGSSYNEQFF
.,TRBV9,few,TRBJ1-5,TGTGCCAGCAGCGCAACAGGGTCTTTCAATCAGCCCCAGCATTTT,CASSATGSFNQPQHF
TRBD2,TRBV5-4,few,TRBJ2-1,TGTGCCAGCAGTCCGACAGGCGGGAGGGCCCTCTACAATGAGCAGTTCTTC,CASSPTGGRALYNEQFF
.,TRBV20-1,many,TRBJ2-1,TGCAGTGCTAGCCTTGACAGTAAGAATGAGCAGTTCTTC,CSASLDSKNEQFF
.,TRBV29-1,.,TRBJ1-4,TGCAGCGCCTACCGGCAGAGTGGTGAAAAACTGTTTTTT,CSAYRQSGEKLFF
TRBD2,TRBV27,many,TRBJ2-1,TGTGCCAGCAGCCCCGGGACTAGCGGGAGGAATGAGCAGTTCTTC,CASSPGTSGRNEQFF
TRBD1,TRBV28,.,TRBJ2-5,TGTGCCAGCAGTTTAAGAGGGGGCCCGTACCAAGAGACCCAGTACTTC,CASSLRGGPYQETQYF
TRBD1,TRBV7-2,few,TRBJ2-3,TGTGCCAGCAGCAGAGGACAGGGGACGGCGCAGTATTTT,CASSRGQGTAQYF
.,TRBV24-1,many,TRBJ1-1,TGTGCCACCAGTGATTCCCAGACATTTGGTGCTTTCTTT,CATSDSQTFGAFF
TRBD1,TRBV11-3,.,TRBJ1-1,TGTGCCAGCAGCTTAGTCCAGGGGGCTGAAGCTTTCTTT,CASSLVQGAEAFF
TRBD2,TRBV28,.,TRBJ2-3,TGTGCCACCTGGGGACTAGCACCAGATACGCAGTATTTT,CATWGLAPDTQYF
.,TRBV6-2/TRBV6-3,few,TRBJ2-7,TGTGCCAGCAGTAACAGGGTTACCTACGAGCAGTACTTC,CASSNRVTYEQYF
.,TRBV4-1,.,TRBJ2-1,TGCGCCAGCAGCCAACGGTCGCGTTACAATGAGCAGTTCTTC,CASSQRSRYNEQFF
.,TRBV5-4,few,TRBJ2-5,TGTGCCAGCAGCTTGGTTGGCTTACAAGAGACCCAGTACTTC,CASSLVGLQETQYF
.,TRBV7-6,.,TRBJ2-7,TGTGCCAGCAGCAAAGACCTCGGACAGTCGAGAGAGAAGTACTTC,CASSKDLGQSREKYF
TRBD2,TRBV19,few,TRBJ2-1,TGTGCCACCGGAAGGGAGCGGGGTTACAATGAGCAGTTCTTC,CATGRERGYNEQFF
.,TRBV24-1,few,TRBJ2-6,TGTGCCACCAGTGGATCTGGGGCCAACGTCCTGACTTTC,CATSGSGANVLTF